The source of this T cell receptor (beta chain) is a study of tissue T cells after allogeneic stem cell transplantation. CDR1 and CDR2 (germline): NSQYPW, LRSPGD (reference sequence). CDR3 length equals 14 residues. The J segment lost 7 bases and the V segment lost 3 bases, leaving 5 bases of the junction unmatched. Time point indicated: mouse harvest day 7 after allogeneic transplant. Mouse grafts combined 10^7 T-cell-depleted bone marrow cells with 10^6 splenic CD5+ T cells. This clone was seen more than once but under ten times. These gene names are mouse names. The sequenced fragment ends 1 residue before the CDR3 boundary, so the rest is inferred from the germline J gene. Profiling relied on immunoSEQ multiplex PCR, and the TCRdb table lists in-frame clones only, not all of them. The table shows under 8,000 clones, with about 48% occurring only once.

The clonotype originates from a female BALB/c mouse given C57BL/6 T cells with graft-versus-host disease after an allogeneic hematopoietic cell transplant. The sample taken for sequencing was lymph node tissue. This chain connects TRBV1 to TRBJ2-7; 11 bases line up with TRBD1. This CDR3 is CTCSARDRGREQYF. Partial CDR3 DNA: TGCACCTGCAGTGCCCGGGACAGGGGGAGGGAACAGTAC.